This TCR beta chain is drawn from a study of shared clonotypes between healthy human individuals. Unmatched junction bases numbered 5, after V lost 3 bases and J lost 2 bases. This CDR3 has 16 amino acids. CDR1 and CDR2 (germline): SQVTM, ANQGSEA. Repertoires were generated with immunoSEQ multiplex PCR, while TCRdb's copy carries only in-frame clones and drops some. The data show hundreds of thousands of clones, approximately 79% seen once. This clonotype was sampled from a woman in her 30s in good health. The genes are TRBV29-1 and TRBJ2-2; 11 nucleotides line up with TRBD2. Source material: memory CD4+ T cells sorted from blood. Subset indicated: CD45RA-negative fraction. The CDR3 region has the DNA TGCAGCGTTGACTCCACTAGCGGGAGTAACACCGGGGAGCTGTTTTTT. This codes for CSVDSTSGSNTGELFF.